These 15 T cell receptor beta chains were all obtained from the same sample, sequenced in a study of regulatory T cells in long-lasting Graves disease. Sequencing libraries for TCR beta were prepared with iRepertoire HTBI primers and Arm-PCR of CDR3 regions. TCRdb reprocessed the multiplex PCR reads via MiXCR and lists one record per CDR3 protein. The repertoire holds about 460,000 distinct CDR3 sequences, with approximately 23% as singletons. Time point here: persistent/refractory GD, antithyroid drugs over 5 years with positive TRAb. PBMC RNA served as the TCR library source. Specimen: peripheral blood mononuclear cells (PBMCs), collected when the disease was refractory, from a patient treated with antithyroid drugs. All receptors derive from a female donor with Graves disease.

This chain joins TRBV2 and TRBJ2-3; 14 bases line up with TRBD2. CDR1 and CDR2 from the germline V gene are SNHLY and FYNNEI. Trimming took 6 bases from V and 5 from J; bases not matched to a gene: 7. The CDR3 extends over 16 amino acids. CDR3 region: CASSGLAGGAVDTQYF. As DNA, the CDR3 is TGTGCCAGCAGCGGACTAGCGGGAGGCGCGGTAGATACGCAGTATTTT. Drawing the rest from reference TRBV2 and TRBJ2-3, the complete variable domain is EPEVTQTPSHQVTQMGQEVILRCVPISNHLYFYWYRQILGQKVEFLVSFYNNEISEKSEIFDDQFSVERPDGSNFTLKIRSTKLEDSAMYFCASSGLAGGAVDTQYFGPGTRLTVL.

CDR3 nucleotide sequence: TGTGCCAGCAGTTACTCGACAGGACATATAGCCAAAAACATTCAGTACTTC. This codes for CASSYSTGHIAKNIQYF. V is TRBV6-2 or TRBV6-3 and J is TRBJ2-4; TRBD1 might be the D (6 bases). This CDR3 has 17 residues. Per germline, CDR1 MNHEY and CDR2 SVGEGT. V shed 0 bases and J shed 0 bases, with 12 bases lying between them.

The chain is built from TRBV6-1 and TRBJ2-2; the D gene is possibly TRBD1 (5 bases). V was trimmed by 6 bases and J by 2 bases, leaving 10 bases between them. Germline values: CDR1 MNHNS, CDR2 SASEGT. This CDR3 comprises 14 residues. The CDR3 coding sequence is TGTGCCAGCAGGAGAGACAGAAACACCGGGGAGCTGTTTTTT. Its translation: CASRRDRNTGELFF.

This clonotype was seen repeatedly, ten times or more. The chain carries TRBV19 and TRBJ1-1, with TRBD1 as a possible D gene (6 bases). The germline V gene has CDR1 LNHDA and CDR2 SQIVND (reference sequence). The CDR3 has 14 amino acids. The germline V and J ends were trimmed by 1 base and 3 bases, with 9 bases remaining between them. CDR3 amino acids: CASSIGGRDTEAFF. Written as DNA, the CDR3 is TGTGCCAGTAGTATAGGGGGGCGTGACACTGAAGCTTTCTTT.

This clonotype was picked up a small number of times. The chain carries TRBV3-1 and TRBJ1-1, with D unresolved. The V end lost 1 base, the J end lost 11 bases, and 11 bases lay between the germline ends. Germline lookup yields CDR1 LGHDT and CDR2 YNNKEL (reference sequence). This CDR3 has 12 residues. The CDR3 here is CASSQAEGGAFF. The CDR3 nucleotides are TGTGCCAGCAGCCAAGCCGAAGGTGGGGCTTTCTTT.

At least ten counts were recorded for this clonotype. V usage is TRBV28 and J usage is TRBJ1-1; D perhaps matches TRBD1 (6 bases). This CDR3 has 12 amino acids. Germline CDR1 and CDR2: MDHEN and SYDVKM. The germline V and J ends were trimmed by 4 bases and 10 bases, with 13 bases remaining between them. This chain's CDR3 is CASSSDRRGAFF. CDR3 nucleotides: TGTGCCAGCAGTTCGGACAGACGCGGAGCTTTCTTT.

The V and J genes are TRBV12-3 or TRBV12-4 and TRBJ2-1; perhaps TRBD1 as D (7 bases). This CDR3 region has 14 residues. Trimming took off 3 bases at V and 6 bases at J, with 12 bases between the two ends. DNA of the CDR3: TGTGCCAGCAGTTTTGGAGGGGGCCGCAATGAGCAGTTCTTC. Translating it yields CASSFGGGRNEQFF.

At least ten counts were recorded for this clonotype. This chain's CDR3 is CASSLARGEDQPQHF. CDR3 sequence (DNA): TGTGCCAGCAGCTTAGCGAGAGGGGAGGATCAGCCCCAGCATTTT. The V gene is TRBV7-2, the J gene TRBJ1-5; perhaps TRBD1 as D (5 bases). Germline lookup yields CDR1 SGHTA and CDR2 FQGNSA. V was shortened by 0 bases and J by 5 bases, with 11 bases between the two germline ends. CDR3 length: 15 amino acids.

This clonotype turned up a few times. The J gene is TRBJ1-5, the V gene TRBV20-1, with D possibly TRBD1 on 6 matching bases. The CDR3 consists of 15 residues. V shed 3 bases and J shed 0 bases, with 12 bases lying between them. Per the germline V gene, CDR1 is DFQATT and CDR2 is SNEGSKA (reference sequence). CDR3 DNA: TGCAGTGCTAGTCCCAGGGGACATAGCAATCAGCCCCAGCATTTT. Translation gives CSASPRGHSNQPQHF.

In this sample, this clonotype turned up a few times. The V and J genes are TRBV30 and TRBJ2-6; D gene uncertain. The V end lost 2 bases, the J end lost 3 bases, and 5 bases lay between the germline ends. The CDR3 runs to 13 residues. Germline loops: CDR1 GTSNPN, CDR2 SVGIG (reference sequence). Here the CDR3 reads CAWSIGGANVLTF. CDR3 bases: TGTGCCTGGAGTATAGGTGGGGCCAACGTCCTGACTTTC.

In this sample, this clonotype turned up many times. The CDR3 loop reads CASSFNRGTNEQYF. CDR3 sequence (DNA): TGTGCCAGCAGCTTCAATAGAGGAACCAACGAGCAGTACTTC. J is TRBJ2-7 and V is TRBV7-2; D gene ambiguous. This CDR3 comprises 14 residues. Germline-derived CDR1 and CDR2 are SGHTA and FQGNSA. V lost 3 bases and J lost 5, with 14 bases in between.

CDR3 nucleotides: TGTGCCAGCAGCTCGGGACCCCTAGCCAAAAACATTCAGTACTTC. It is translated as CASSSGPLAKNIQYF. This chain uses TRBV7-8 with TRBJ2-4; D may match TRBD1 or TRBD2 (5 bases each). Trimming took off 4 bases at V and 0 bases at J, with 10 bases between the two ends. Germline CDR1 SGHVS, CDR2 FQNEAQ. The CDR3 runs 15 residues.

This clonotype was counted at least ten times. Written as DNA, the CDR3 is TGTGCCAGCAGCGTTTATTGGAGTCCCCGGGAGACCCAGTACTTC. It specifies CASSVYWSPRETQYF. This chain links TRBV7-2 with TRBJ2-5; D not certain. The germline V gene encodes CDR1 SGHTA and CDR2 FQGNSA. V lost 5 bases to trimming and J lost 5 bases, with 18 bases between them. The CDR3 has 15 residues.

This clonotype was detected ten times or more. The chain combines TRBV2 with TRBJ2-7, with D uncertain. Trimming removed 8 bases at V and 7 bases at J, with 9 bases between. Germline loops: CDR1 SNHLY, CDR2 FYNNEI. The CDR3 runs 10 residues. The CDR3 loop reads CASLNREQYF. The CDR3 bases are TGTGCCAGCCTCAATCGGGAGCAGTACTTC.

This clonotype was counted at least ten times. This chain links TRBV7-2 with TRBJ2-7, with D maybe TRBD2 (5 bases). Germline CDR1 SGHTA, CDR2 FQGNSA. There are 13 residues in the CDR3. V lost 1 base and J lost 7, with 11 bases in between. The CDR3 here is CASSLVARGEQYF. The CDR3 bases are TGTGCCAGCAGCTTAGTGGCCCGCGGGGAGCAGTACTTC. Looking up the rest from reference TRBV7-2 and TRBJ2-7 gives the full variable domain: GAGVSQSPSNKVTEKGKDVELRCDPISGHTALYWYRQSLGQGLEFLIYFQGNSAPDKSGLPSDRFSAERTGGSVSTLTIQRTQQEDSAVYLCASSLVARGEQYFGPGTRLTVT.